This TCR beta chain originates from a study of blood T cell repertoires in COVID-19. About the study: PBMCs, B-cell-depleted T cells, or T cells were the source of the cDNA or gDNA that made up the material.

Repertoires were generated with immunoSEQ multiplex PCR, while TCRdb's copy carries only in-frame clones and drops some. The table includes about 210,000 clones, approximately 80% detected once. Trimming removed 1 base from V and 11 bases from J, with 11 bases in between. This CDR3 contains 12 residues. From germline, CDR1 is KGHDR and CDR2 SFDVKD. This clonotype originated in a woman between 45 and 60 years old with acute COVID-19. Sequences were obtained from PBMCs or T cells enriched from blood (not recorded which). The chain recombines TRBV24-1 with TRBJ2-7; no firm D call. In DNA, the CDR3 is TGTGCCACCAGTGATTTAACCCTGGAGAAGTACTTC. Protein sequence: CATSDLTLEKYF.